The 31 T cell receptor beta chains below were found in one sample sequenced in a study of blood T cell repertoires in COVID-19. Produced via immunoSEQ multiplex PCR; TCRdb's table is partial and in-frame only. The sample shows roughly 400,000 clones, around 90% of them seen only once. The specimen was PBMCs or T cells enriched from blood (not recorded which). The source is a man in his late teens or twenties who had recovered from COVID-19.

The CDR3, as DNA: TGTGCCAGCAGTTCCCTGACAGGGGATACTTACAATGAGCAGTTCTTC. Translation gives CASSSLTGDTYNEQFF. The V and J genes are TRBV28 and TRBJ2-1, with 8 bases identical to TRBD1. Looked up from germline, CDR1 is MDHEN and CDR2 is SYDVKM. The CDR3 has 16 residues. Trimming cost V 4 bases and J 4 bases; bases outside gene matches: 9. Together with reference TRBV28 and TRBJ2-1, the CDR3 gives the full variable domain: DVKVTQSSRYLVKRTGEKVFLECVQDMDHENMFWYRQDPGLGLRLIYFSYDVKMKEKGDIPEGYSVSREKKERFSLILESASTNQTSMYLCASSSLTGDTYNEQFFGPGTRLTVL.

The rearrangement links TRBV6-5 to TRBJ1-1; TRBD1 agrees at 11 bases. Germline trimming cut 0 bases from V and 6 bases from J; bases unmatched to any gene: 0. The CDR3 contains 14 residues. The germline gives CDR1 MNHEY, CDR2 SVGAGI. In DNA form, the CDR3 reads TGTGCCAGCAGTTACTCGGGACAGGGGGCTGAAGCTTTCTTT. Translated: CASSYSGQGAEAFF.

In DNA form, the CDR3 reads TGCAGCGCACGATCGGACAGGGAAGCTGGCTACACCTTC. Amino acid sequence: CSARSDREAGYTF. The chain carries TRBV29-1 and TRBJ1-2; 8 bases match TRBD1. CDR1 is SQVTM, CDR2 ANQGSEA, per germline. The CDR3 has 13 amino acids. The J segment lost 7 bases and the V segment lost 7 bases, leaving 11 bases of the junction unmatched.

V is TRBV10-3 and J is TRBJ1-2, with D unresolved. The length of the CDR3 is 12 residues. The V gene's germline CDR1 is ENHRY and CDR2 SYGVKD. Deletions cut 4 bases from V and 2 bases from J, with 5 bases between. The CDR3 coding sequence is TGTGCCATCAGTGCCTTAAACTATGGCTACACCTTC. Its protein product is CAISALNYGYTF.

This chain connects TRBV5-4 to TRBJ2-1; possible D gene TRBD1, 6 bases. The CDR3 consists of 14 residues. Germline CDR1 and CDR2: SGHNT and YYREEE (reference sequence). Deletions cut 0 bases from V and 7 bases from J, with 11 bases between. The DNA for the CDR3 is TGTGCCAGCAGCTTGGGAGGGACAACGAATGAGCAGTTCTTC. Translated, it gives CASSLGGTTNEQFF.

This clone was observed a single time. The J gene is TRBJ1-5, the V gene TRBV12-5, with D possibly being TRBD1 (5 bases). CDR1 and CDR2 (germline): LGHNT, FRNRAP. The CDR3 contains 15 residues. V dropped 5 bases and J dropped 2 bases, with 13 bases sitting between them. CDR3 DNA sequence: TGTGCTAGTGGTCCCTACGACAGAGGCAATCAGCCCCAGCATTTT. Translation gives CASGPYDRGNQPQHF.

The chain joins TRBV5-4 to TRBJ2-1; no clear D. Trimming pared 4 bases from V and 0 bases from J, leaving 17 bases between. Germline lookup yields CDR1 SGHNT and CDR2 YYREEE (reference sequence). This CDR3 region has 17 residues. The CDR3 region has the DNA TGTGCCAGCAGCCGGAGCGCCGGCGGCAGCTCCTACAATGAGCAGTTCTTC. It translates to CASSRSAGGSSYNEQFF.

This clone was recorded once. The chain has TRBV3-1 (or the pseudogene TRBV3-2) and TRBJ1-1, with a possible D match to TRBD1 (5 bases). V lost 1 base, J lost 1 base, and 13 bases lay in between. CDR1 and CDR2 from the germline V gene are LGHDT and YNNKEL (reference sequence). The CDR3 has 16 amino acids. CDR3 residues: CASSQVFGGGNTEAFF. For the CDR3, the DNA is TGTGCCAGCAGCCAAGTCTTCGGCGGGGGGAACACTGAAGCTTTCTTT.

A single count supports this clone. This chain uses TRBV7-8 with TRBJ1-1, with 7 bases aligning to TRBD1. This CDR3 comprises 12 residues. J gave up 11 bases and V 5 bases, and 8 bases lay outside the gene matches. Germline V gives CDR1 SGHVS, CDR2 FQNEAQ. CDR3 in amino acids: CASSPQGSTAFF. CDR3 DNA: TGTGCCAGCAGCCCACAGGGGTCCACCGCTTTCTTT. Full variable domain (missing parts from reference TRBV7-8 and TRBJ1-1): GAGVSQSPRYKVAKRGQDVALRCDPISGHVSLFWYQQALGQGPEFLTYFQNEAQLDKSGLPSDRFFAERPEGSVSTLKIQRTQQEDSAVYLCASSPQGSTAFFGQGTRLTVV.

The rearrangement uses TRBV4-2 and TRBJ2-4, with 10 bases matching TRBD2. With 0 bases clipped from V and 0 bases from J, the junction kept 11 bases outside the gene matches. Germline V gene sequence: CDR1 LGHNA, CDR2 YNFKEQ. The CDR3 covers 20 residues. The CDR3 sequence: CASSQESLAGVKLAKNIQYF. The CDR3 coding sequence is TGTGCCAGCAGCCAAGAGTCTCTAGCGGGGGTAAAACTAGCCAAAAACATTCAGTACTTC.

This clone was picked up one time. CDR3 nucleotide sequence: TGTGCCAGCACCCCTAGCGTAGGCACAGATACGCAGTATTTT. Protein: CASTPSVGTDTQYF. The chain links TRBV3-1 (or the pseudogene TRBV3-2) to TRBJ2-3; a possible D gene is TRBD2 (6 bases). This CDR3 comprises 14 residues. The V gene's germline CDR1 is LGHDT and CDR2 YNNKEL (reference sequence). Between the trimmed V and J ends, which lost 7 bases and 1 base, there was a span of 12 bases.

The chain carries TRBV6-5 and TRBJ1-5, with no clear D. The V end was cut by 7 bases, the J end by 0 bases, with 10 bases between. Germline V gives CDR1 MNHEY, CDR2 SVGAGI. CDR3 size: 14 residues. The CDR3 protein is CASTAVYSNQPQHF. The CDR3 DNA reads as TGTGCCAGCACAGCGGTGTATAGCAATCAGCCCCAGCATTTT.

The chain joins TRBV6-5 to TRBJ1-2; perhaps TRBD1 as D (5 bases). Trimming stripped 10 bases from V and 5 bases from J, with 20 bases between. Germline CDR1 is MNHEY and CDR2 is SVGAGI. The CDR3 length is 14 residues. The CDR3 reads CATIPALGGYGYTF. The CDR3 DNA follows: TGTGCCACGATCCCCGCGTTGGGGGGATATGGCTACACCTTC.

The chain couples TRBV27 to TRBJ2-7; 8 bases align to TRBD1. The V and J ends lost 6 bases and 6 bases, in that order; junction bases with no gene match: 10. This CDR3 contains 14 residues. CDR1 is MNHEY, CDR2 SMNVEV, per germline (reference sequence). CDR3 sequence (DNA): TGTGCCAGCAGGAGCATCCGACAGGGGCGCGAGCAGTACTTC. Protein: CASRSIRQGREQYF.

CDR3 loop: CAWTRGSGNTIYF. CDR3 in DNA: TGTGCCTGGACGAGGGGGTCTGGAAACACCATATATTTT. The chain couples TRBV30 to TRBJ1-3; D may be TRBD1 (6 bases). The length of the CDR3 is 13 residues. V lost 4 bases, J lost 1 base, and 8 bases lay in between. Germline V gene lookup returns CDR1 GTSNPN and CDR2 SVGIG (reference sequence).

This sequence joins TRBV7-9 and TRBJ1-1, with 10 bases identical to TRBD1. V dropped 5 bases and J dropped 10; count of bases not matched to a gene: 7. CDR1 SEHNR and CDR2 FQNEAQ come from the germline V gene (reference sequence). The CDR3 covers 13 residues. The CDR3 sequence is CASSVDRGRGAFF. DNA for the CDR3: TGTGCCAGCAGCGTCGACAGGGGGCGGGGAGCTTTCTTT.

The rearrangement joins TRBV6-7 to TRBJ1-4, with no clear D. Being an ORF, TRBV6-7 has a function that is uncertain. CDR3 length: 16 amino acids. V was pared by 2 bases and J by 8 bases, with 18 bases between. The CDR3 sequence is CASSYGYYTCGEKLFF. The CDR3 DNA follows: TGTGCCAGCAGTTACGGGTATTACACCTGCGGGGAAAAACTGTTTTTT.

The sample holds one count of this clone. V usage is TRBV7-9 and J usage is TRBJ1-4; maybe TRBD1 (5 bases). The germline gives CDR1 SEHNR, CDR2 FQNEAQ (reference sequence). With 4 bases removed from V and 7 bases from J, the gap between germline ends came to 19 bases. The CDR3 extends over 16 amino acids. CDR3 in DNA: TGTGCCAGCAGCTCAGGGAACACCCCCCTAGGTGAAAAACTGTTTTTT. Amino acid sequence: CASSSGNTPLGEKLFF.

This chain joins TRBV30 and TRBJ1-2; 8 bases fit TRBD1. This CDR3 is built from 13 residues. J gave up 4 bases and V 3 bases, and 4 bases lay outside the gene matches. Germline V gene lookup returns CDR1 GTSNPN and CDR2 SVGIG (reference sequence). The CDR3 loop is CAWRATGGYGYTF. The CDR3 bases are TGTGCCTGGAGAGCCACAGGGGGCTATGGCTACACCTTC.

The gene calls are TRBV16 and TRBJ1-5; 7 positions agree with TRBD1. Germline V gives CDR1 KGHSY, CDR2 FQNENV. J gave up 2 bases and V 3 bases, and 1 base lay outside the gene matches. The CDR3 has 14 residues. This chain's CDR3 is CASSHTGGNQPQHF. The CDR3 DNA sequence: TGTGCCAGCAGCCACACAGGGGGCAATCAGCCCCAGCATTTT.

This sequence joins TRBV5-5 and TRBJ2-1; D is unresolved. The CDR3 has 11 residues. The V end was cut by 3 bases, the J end by 8 bases, with 6 bases between. From germline, CDR1 is SGHKS and CDR2 YYEKEE (reference sequence). CDR3 amino acids: CASSYNHEQFF. CDR3 DNA sequence: TGTGCCAGCAGCTACAATCATGAGCAGTTCTTC.

The chain carries TRBV2 and TRBJ2-3; the match to TRBD1 covers 8 bases. In germline, CDR1 is SNHLY, CDR2 FYNNEI. After removal of 5 bases from V and 3 bases from J, the junction contained 4 bases not matched to a gene. The length of the CDR3 is 14 residues. CDR3 DNA sequence: TGTGCCAGCAGTACTACAGGGGGTACAGATACGCAGTATTTT. It is translated as CASSTTGGTDTQYF.

This clone was observed a handful of times. This chain links TRBV28 with TRBJ1-5; 7 bases fit TRBD1. CDR1 is MDHEN, CDR2 SYDVKM, per germline. This CDR3 spans 12 amino acids. V lost 8 bases to trimming and J lost 9 bases; unmatched junction nucleotides: 7. CDR3 nucleotides: TGTGCCAGCGGGACAGCCCTTGGGCCCCAGCATTTT. It encodes CASGTALGPQHF. The variable domain in full, with the rest retrieved from reference TRBV28 and TRBJ1-5, is DVKVTQSSRYLVKRTGEKVFLECVQDMDHENMFWYRQDPGLGLRLIYFSYDVKMKEKGDIPEGYSVSREKKERFSLILESASTNQTSMYLCASGTALGPQHFGDGTRLSIL.

J is TRBJ1-6 and V is TRBV27; D remains ambiguous. Germline values: CDR1 MNHEY, CDR2 SMNVEV (reference sequence). The CDR3 sequence is 14 residues long. V was cut by 1 base and J by 8 bases, with 9 bases left in between. The CDR3 is CASSLFRGDSPLHF. The CDR3 nucleotides read TGTGCCAGCAGTTTATTCCGGGGAGATTCACCCCTCCACTTT.

V usage is TRBV10-2 and J usage is TRBJ1-1, with TRBD1 as a possible D gene (6 bases). Germline lookup yields CDR1 WSHSY and CDR2 SAAADI. Trimming stripped 5 bases from V and 3 bases from J, with 7 bases between. The CDR3 has 12 residues. CDR3 sequence (DNA): TGCGCCAGCAGTCAGGGGTACACTGAAGCTTTCTTT. Translated, it gives CASSQGYTEAFF.

Only one count was recorded for this clone. This sequence joins TRBV5-1 and TRBJ2-5, with 8 bases fitting TRBD1. V dropped 4 bases and J dropped 1; count of bases not matched to a gene: 6. There are 15 residues in the CDR3. Germline V gene sequence: CDR1 SGHRS, CDR2 YFSETQ. The CDR3 region has the DNA TGCGCCAGCAGCCCGTCGACAGGGGTCCAAGAGACCCAGTACTTC. Protein sequence: CASSPSTGVQETQYF.

V usage is TRBV5-5 and J usage is TRBJ1-3; 9 positions agree with TRBD1. Germline CDR1 SGHKS, CDR2 YYEKEE (reference sequence). The CDR3 loop spans 18 amino acids. The V gene end was trimmed by 0 bases and the J gene end by 0 bases; junction bases not matched to a gene: 7. This CDR3 reads CASSLAGQGLGSGNTIYF. The CDR3 DNA reads TGTGCCAGCAGCTTGGCGGGACAGGGACTGGGCTCTGGAAACACCATATATTTT.

The chain combines TRBV5-1 with TRBJ2-1, with 7 bases aligning to TRBD1. CDR3 length: 14 residues. V gave up 4 bases and J gave up 3 bases; unmatched junction bases: 4. The germline V gene encodes CDR1 SGHRS and CDR2 YFSETQ. CDR3 DNA: TGCGCCAGCAGCGGAGACAGGGTCTACAATGAGCAGTTCTTC. Its translation: CASSGDRVYNEQFF.

The chain combines TRBV5-1 with TRBJ2-5; 8 positions agree with TRBD1. With V trimmed by 4 bases and J by 5 bases, 13 bases remained unmatched. This CDR3 region has 16 residues. The V gene's germline CDR1 is SGHRS and CDR2 YFSETQ. The CDR3 reads CASSKTPTGDGETQYF. CDR3 coding DNA: TGCGCCAGCAGCAAGACGCCGACAGGGGACGGGGAGACCCAGTACTTC.

The V and J genes are TRBV18 and TRBJ2-7; 9 nucleotides match TRBD2. J gave up 4 bases and V 6 bases, and 13 bases lay outside the gene matches. Germline V gives CDR1 KGHSH, CDR2 LQKENI. CDR3 size: 16 residues. DNA for the CDR3: TGTGCCAGCTCCCCCGCAGCGGGAGGTATGGTATACGAGCAGTACTTC. Encoded protein: CASSPAAGGMVYEQYF.

The chain carries TRBV7-9 and TRBJ2-5, with 7 bases identical to TRBD2. V lost 9 bases, J lost 3 bases, and 13 bases stayed unmatched. From germline, CDR1 is SEHNR and CDR2 FQNEAQ (reference sequence). CDR3 size: 15 residues. The CDR3 reads CASTTFGGGKETQYF. The DNA for the CDR3 is TGTGCCAGTACCACTTTCGGGGGAGGGAAAGAGACCCAGTACTTC.